The source of this T cell receptor (beta chain) is a study of cytomegalovirus exposure and HLA in healthy donors. V dropped 0 bases and J dropped 1; count of bases not matched to a gene: 3. Germline lookup yields CDR1 MGHRA and CDR2 YSYEKL. The CDR3 has 15 amino acids. Comment on this clone: Its antigen is unidentified.

A multiplex PCR was run with 60 Vbeta primers and 13 Jbeta primers. Repertoires were generated with immunoSEQ multiplex PCR, while TCRdb's copy carries only in-frame clones and drops some. The repertoire includes about 130,000 clones, roughly 82% of them detected once, and approximately 1% sits in the top ten. Findings of the study overall: Later analysis showed TCR association rates varying by HLA locus, highest for DRB1 and lowest for HLA-C. The listing of approximately 160 TCR beta chains classed them as cytomegalovirus-associated.

The TCR originated in a boy aged 10-17 years in good health and CMV-seronegative. The sequenced material came from PBMCs. V gene TRBV4-1 combines with J gene TRBJ2-7, with 7 bases identical to TRBD2. The CDR3 region is CASSQDGAGSYEQYF. As DNA, the CDR3 is TGCGCCAGCAGCCAAGACGGAGCGGGATCCTACGAGCAGTACTTC.